One and the same sample provided the 26 T cell receptor beta chains below, sequenced in a study of early T cells in non-severe SARS-CoV-2 infection. TCRdb recomputed calls from the 5' RACE reads with MiXCR, one row per CDR3 protein. This sample has 50,000 to 60,000 distinct CDR3 sequences, with around 6.6% found just once. Sequencing was performed on whole blood, taken at baseline. The receptors shown here come from an adult who was a healthcare worker with PCR-confirmed SARS-CoV-2 infection or an uninfected control (not recorded which).

This clonotype was observed a few times. The rearrangement joins TRBV3-1 to TRBJ2-5; no firm D call. Germline values: CDR1 LGHDT, CDR2 YNNKEL (reference sequence). The V end lost 2 bases, the J end lost 9 bases, and 19 bases lay between the germline ends. This CDR3 spans 15 amino acids. The CDR3 nucleotides are TGTGCCAGCAGCCAAACTAAGGCCCACTCACGGGCCCAGTACTTC. This codes for CASSQTKAHSRAQYF.

This clonotype was counted at least ten times. The rearrangement links TRBV2 to TRBJ1-4; D is undetermined. Germline CDR1 and CDR2: SNHLY and FYNNEI. V shed 2 bases and J shed 8 bases, with 15 bases lying between them. CDR3 length: 15 amino acids. CDR3: CASSEKAGVIEKLFF. CDR3 nucleotide sequence: TGTGCCAGCAGTGAAAAGGCAGGAGTTATCGAAAAACTGTTTTTT.

The rearrangement joins TRBV7-6 to TRBJ1-2; 8 bases align to TRBD1. The germline gives CDR1 SGHVS, CDR2 FNYEAQ. The trim removed 6 bases at V and 3 bases at J, leaving 12 bases unmatched. The CDR3 runs to 16 residues. CDR3 loop: CASSFSQGALDYGYTF. The CDR3 bases are TGTGCCAGCAGTTTCTCTCAGGGGGCGCTTGACTATGGCTACACCTTC.

This clonotype came up many times. V is TRBV9 and J is TRBJ2-2; either TRBD1 or TRBD2 may supply D (5 bases each). V gave up 5 bases and J gave up 0 bases, with 8 bases separating them. The CDR3 is 14 residues long. The germline V gene has CDR1 SGDLS and CDR2 YYNGEE. CDR3 sequence: CASRGRSNTGELFF. CDR3 sequence (DNA): TGTGCCAGCAGGGGACGGTCGAACACCGGGGAGCTGTTTTTT. The whole variable domain, remainder taken from reference TRBV9 and TRBJ2-2, is DSGVTQTPKHLITATGQRVTLRCSPRSGDLSVYWYQQSLDQGLQFLIQYYNGEERAKGNILERFSAQQFPDLHSELNLSSLELGDSALYFCASRGRSNTGELFFGEGSRLTVL.

Worth noting for this clonotype: With a much larger clone just one base away, this may be a read error. The chain couples TRBV6-5 to TRBJ1-6; 10 bases are shared with TRBD1. CDR1 MNHEY and CDR2 SVGAGI come from the germline V gene. This CDR3 contains 14 residues. The CDR3 here is CANSSDRGNSPLHF. In nucleotides, the CDR3 is TGTGCCAACAGTTCGGACAGGGGGAATTCACCCCTCCACTTT.

The table lists this clonotype with a few counts. This rearrangement joins TRBV7-3 to TRBJ2-1, with 7 bases matching TRBD2. In germline, CDR1 is SGHTA, CDR2 FQGTGA. The CDR3 contains 15 residues. Unmatched junction bases numbered 7, after V lost 0 bases and J lost 8 bases. The CDR3 DNA follows: TGTGCCAGCAGCTTAACTGGCGGGGGAGGAGATGAGCAGTTCTTC. Its translation is CASSLTGGGGDEQFF.

This clonotype was seen a few times. This chain uses TRBV5-1 with TRBJ2-7; D is perhaps TRBD1 (6 bases). This CDR3 spans 14 amino acids. The germline V and J ends were trimmed by 3 bases and 7 bases, with 17 bases remaining between them. CDR1 SGHRS and CDR2 YFSETQ come from the germline V gene. DNA for the CDR3: TGCGCCAGCAGCTCCAACCGGGACACCTCAGAGCAGTACTTC. It translates to CASSSNRDTSEQYF. The whole variable domain, remainder taken from reference TRBV5-1 and TRBJ2-7, is KAGVTQTPRYLIKTRGQQVTLSCSPISGHRSVSWYQQTPGQGLQFLFEYFSETQRNKGNFPGRFSGRQFSNSRSEMNVSTLELGDSALYLCASSSNRDTSEQYFGPGTRLTVT.

This clonotype was recorded many times. J is TRBJ1-5 and V is TRBV6-2 or TRBV6-3; the D is unclear. The CDR3 runs 13 residues. Per germline, CDR1 MNHEY and CDR2 SVGEGT. V dropped 2 bases and J dropped 10 bases, with 12 bases sitting between them. The CDR3 protein is CASSYASFGPQHF. CDR3 DNA: TGTGCCAGCAGTTACGCCAGTTTTGGCCCCCAGCATTTT.

The J gene is TRBJ2-5, the V gene TRBV29-1; a possible D gene is TRBD1 (5 bases). CDR3 length equals 12 residues. Per germline, CDR1 SQVTM and CDR2 ANQGSEA. V lost 5 bases, J lost 3 bases, and 10 bases lay in between. CDR3 sequence (DNA): TGCAGCGTTATAAGGGGCGAAGAGACCCAGTACTTC. Translation: CSVIRGEETQYF.

This clonotype was counted ten times or more. V usage is TRBV7-9 and J usage is TRBJ1-5, with TRBD1 identical over 8 bases. CDR3 size: 14 residues. V gave up 5 bases and J gave up 6 bases; unmatched junction bases: 6. Germline CDR1 is SEHNR and CDR2 is FQNEAQ (reference sequence). The CDR3 DNA is TGTGCCAGCAGCGACAGGGGAGTCGGTCAGCCCCAGCATTTT. This gives the protein CASSDRGVGQPQHF.

This chain connects TRBV6-2 or TRBV6-3 to TRBJ2-7; 9 bases match TRBD1. Germline trimming cut 4 bases from V and 0 bases from J; bases unmatched to any gene: 10. This CDR3 spans 17 amino acids. Germline assignment: CDR1 MNHEY and CDR2 SVGEGT. The CDR3 nucleotides are TGTGCCAGCAGTTTCGAAGTACAGGGGGCCTACTCCTACGAGCAGTACTTC. This gives the protein CASSFEVQGAYSYEQYF.

This clonotype was seen at least ten times. The J gene is TRBJ2-3, the V gene TRBV29-1; 7 bases align to TRBD2. Trimming cost V 6 bases and J 2 bases; bases outside gene matches: 2. This CDR3 contains 12 residues. Germline V lookup: CDR1 SQVTM, CDR2 ANQGSEA. Here the CDR3 reads CSVGTTTDTQYF. CDR3 coding DNA: TGCAGCGTGGGGACTACCACAGATACGCAGTATTTT.

V is TRBV7-8 and J is TRBJ2-3; tentatively, D is TRBD1 or TRBD2 (6 bases each). This CDR3 has 15 amino acids. Trimming took 2 bases from V and 4 from J, leaving 13 bases between them. Germline V gene sequence: CDR1 SGHVS, CDR2 FQNEAQ. CDR3 DNA sequence: TGTGCCAGCAGCTTAATGGGGGGCCGGGCAGATACGCAGTATTTT. It translates to CASSLMGGRADTQYF.

This clonotype has a count of ten or more. This chain connects TRBV5-1 to TRBJ1-2; the D gene is possibly TRBD1 (6 bases). Per germline, CDR1 SGHRS and CDR2 YFSETQ. The CDR3 extends over 14 amino acids. The V end lost 4 bases, the J end lost 6 bases, and 16 bases lay between the germline ends. The CDR3 DNA sequence: TGCGCCAGCAGCCTACCCGAGGGGGAGGATGGCTACACCTTC. Its protein is CASSLPEGEDGYTF.

This clonotype was seen repeatedly, ten times or more. The chain carries TRBV7-9 and TRBJ2-7; D not certain. CDR1 is SEHNR and CDR2 is FQNEAQ in the germline V gene (reference sequence). The CDR3 runs to 11 residues. Trimming left V 7 bases short and J 2 bases short, with 6 bases between. The CDR3 DNA is TGTGCCAGCATATCAGCCTACGAGCAGTACTTC. Translation gives CASISAYEQYF.

The CDR3 DNA follows: TGTGCCAGCAGTCCACCCGGCGGGGTTAATAACTATGGCTACACCTTC. This encodes CASSPPGGVNNYGYTF. The gene calls are TRBV28 and TRBJ1-2; D gene unclear. Trimming pared 5 bases from V and 1 base from J, leaving 17 bases between. The CDR3 length is 16 residues. Germline loops: CDR1 MDHEN, CDR2 SYDVKM.

This clonotype was counted at least ten times. This chain joins TRBV7-9 and TRBJ2-7; tentatively, D is TRBD2 (6 bases). The CDR3 sequence is 14 residues long. The ends were cut back, 5 bases at V and 0 bases at J, with 11 bases in the middle. Germline lookup yields CDR1 SEHNR and CDR2 FQNEAQ (reference sequence). Here the CDR3 reads CASSPDGSSYEQYF. For the CDR3, the DNA is TGTGCCAGCAGCCCCGACGGGAGCTCCTACGAGCAGTACTTC.

This clonotype showed up many times. The chain combines TRBV7-6 with TRBJ2-5; D may be TRBD1 or TRBD2 (5 bases each). Germline V CDR1 and CDR2: SGHVS, FNYEAQ. The CDR3 covers 16 residues. The ends were cut back, 5 bases at V and 1 base at J, with 17 bases in the middle. The CDR3 loop is CASSTGGGSLQETQYF. DNA for the CDR3: TGTGCCAGCAGCACAGGTGGGGGATCCCTCCAAGAGACCCAGTACTTC.

This clonotype was observed at least ten times. V is TRBV7-2 and J is TRBJ2-3; D may be TRBD1 (7 bases). The length of the CDR3 is 14 residues. Germline lookup yields CDR1 SGHTA and CDR2 FQGNSA. Trimming pared 3 bases from V and 4 bases from J, leaving 11 bases between. CDR3 residues: CASSLARGADTQYF. In nucleotides, the CDR3 is TGTGCCAGCAGCTTGGCCAGGGGGGCAGATACGCAGTATTTT. The full variable domain, rest sourced from reference TRBV7-2 and TRBJ2-3, is GAGVSQSPSNKVTEKGKDVELRCDPISGHTALYWYRQSLGQGLEFLIYFQGNSAPDKSGLPSDRFSAERTGGSVSTLTIQRTQQEDSAVYLCASSLARGADTQYFGPGTRLTVL.

This clonotype was counted only a few times. CDR3 bases: TGCAGTGCTAGAGATCAGCCGGGAGTGGACATTCAGTACTTC. Amino acids: CSARDQPGVDIQYF. This chain uses TRBV20-1 with TRBJ2-4; a weak D match, TRBD2 (6 bases). Germline lookup yields CDR1 DFQATT and CDR2 SNEGSKA (reference sequence). CDR3 size: 14 residues. V gave up 0 bases and J gave up 8 bases, with 14 bases separating them.

A few counts support this clonotype. CDR3 DNA: TGTGCCAGCAGCCAAGATCAGGAGGTTAACTATAGCAATCAGCCCCAGCATTTT. Amino acids: CASSQDQEVNYSNQPQHF. V usage is TRBV4-2 and J usage is TRBJ1-5; D is unresolved. Per germline, CDR1 LGHNA and CDR2 YNFKEQ. Trimming stripped 0 bases from V and 0 bases from J, with 15 bases between. CDR3 size: 18 residues.

In this sample, this clonotype turned up a few times. The chain couples TRBV14 to TRBJ1-5; TRBD1 is a possible D gene (5 bases). The V gene's germline CDR1 is SGHDN and CDR2 FVKESK. The V and J ends lost 4 bases and 7 bases respectively, with 17 bases between them. This CDR3 has 15 residues. CDR3: CASSLTTQGPQPQHF. The CDR3 nucleotides are TGTGCCAGCAGCCTTACTACTCAGGGTCCCCAGCCCCAGCATTTT.

There are a few counts of this clonotype. This chain joins TRBV7-6 and TRBJ2-5; D is undetermined. V lost 2 bases to trimming and J lost 6 bases, with 10 bases between them. The germline gives CDR1 SGHVS, CDR2 FNYEAQ. The CDR3 consists of 13 residues. The CDR3 loop is CASSLSPRKTQYF. The CDR3 bases are TGTGCCAGCAGCTTATCCCCTCGCAAGACCCAGTACTTC.

In its sample, this clonotype was seen many times. This chain joins TRBV4-2 and TRBJ1-5; 10 positions agree with TRBD1. The germline V gene has CDR1 LGHNA and CDR2 YNFKEQ. This CDR3 comprises 15 residues. With V trimmed by 7 bases and J by 0 bases, 3 bases remained unmatched. CDR3 nucleotide sequence: TGTGCCAGCACCCGGGACAGGGGTAGCAATCAGCCCCAGCATTTT. It encodes CASTRDRGSNQPQHF.

This clonotype occurred a few times. J is TRBJ1-4 and V is TRBV7-9, with D possibly being TRBD1 (5 bases). The CDR3 consists of 14 residues. CDR1 SEHNR and CDR2 FQNEAQ come from the germline V gene (reference sequence). V was clipped by 5 bases and J by 7 bases, with 14 bases between them. The DNA of the CDR3 is TGTGCCAGCAGCCTACAGGCTGGGGGTGAAAAACTGTTTTTT. This sequence encodes CASSLQAGGEKLFF.

V usage is TRBV6-5 and J usage is TRBJ2-5; 7 bases map to TRBD1. This CDR3 is built from 15 residues. The germline CDR1 and CDR2 sequences are MNHEY and SVGAGI. V lost 5 bases, J lost 2 bases, and 8 bases stayed unmatched. CDR3 loop: CASSRLGQTQETQYF. CDR3 DNA: TGTGCCAGCAGTCGACTGGGACAGACGCAAGAGACCCAGTACTTC.